This T cell receptor beta chain was recovered during a study of blood T cell repertoires in COVID-19. About the study: Sites in the United States, Italy and Spain provided acute and convalescent COVID-19 samples. T cells, B-cell-depleted T cells, or PBMCs provided the cDNA or gDNA that served as material.

Germline V gene lookup returns CDR1 MNHEY and CDR2 SMNVEV (reference sequence). V lost 4 bases, J lost 0 bases, and 5 bases stayed unmatched. The CDR3 contains 16 residues. In the study's own analysis: By means of reference gene primer amplification, nucleated cell counts were estimated. The protocol was immunoSEQ multiplex PCR, while the TCRdb copy is restricted to in-frame clones and leaves out a portion. V and J calls and clone size are given by that table; D and trimming were obtained from the DNA. This table has roughly 110,000 clones, 80% to 95% appearing once. The V call is TRBV27, the J call TRBJ2-3, with 9 bases lining up with TRBD1. The source material was peripheral blood. The receptor was isolated from a woman under 40 with acute or convalescent COVID-19. The CDR3 loop is CASSSLQGASTDTQYF. As DNA, the CDR3 is TGTGCCAGCAGTTCCTTACAGGGGGCAAGCACAGATACGCAGTATTTT.